The 10 T cell receptor beta chains below come from one sample, sequenced in a study of blood T cells in healthy people across ages. Using a J-beta primer mix together with a sample-barcoded 5' primer, a second PCR was run for about 6 to 12 cycles. Each CDR3 protein gets one entry after TCRdb re-called the 5' RACE reads with MiXCR. In the table there are over a million distinct CDR3 sequences, about 45% of which are singletons. Sequenced: blood. The receptors here all came from a woman aged 18-35 years in good health.

The chain is built from TRBV5-4 and TRBJ1-2; the D gene is possibly TRBD1 (5 bases). This CDR3 contains 18 residues. The V end lost 1 base, the J end lost 0 bases, and 19 bases lay between the germline ends. In germline, CDR1 is SGHNT, CDR2 YYREEE (reference sequence). This CDR3 is CASSLMGGHDYSNYGYTF. CDR3 in DNA: TGTGCCAGCAGCTTGATGGGAGGACACGACTATTCTAACTATGGCTACACCTTC.

The chain uses TRBV25-1 and TRBJ2-1, with 8 bases that match TRBD2. This CDR3 is 13 amino acids long. The ends lost 4 bases at V and 7 bases at J; junction bases unmatched: 3. CDR1 is MGHDK and CDR2 is SYGVNS in the germline V gene. The DNA for the CDR3 is TGTGCCAGCAGTGTAGCTAGCGGGAATGAGCAGTTCTTC. Protein: CASSVASGNEQFF. The full variable domain, rest sourced from reference TRBV25-1 and TRBJ2-1, is EADIYQTPRYLVIGTGKKITLECSQTMGHDKMYWYQQDPGMELHLIHYSYGVNSTEKGDLSSESTVSRIRTEHFPLTLESARPSHTSQYLCASSVASGNEQFFGPGTRLTVL.

This clonotype was counted many times. The chain employs TRBV6-2 or TRBV6-3 and TRBJ1-1; possible D gene TRBD1, 5 bases. V gave up 6 bases and J gave up 0 bases, with 8 bases separating them. The germline gives CDR1 MNHEY, CDR2 SVGEGT. The CDR3 length is 13 residues. The CDR3 loop is CASRRDLNTEAFF. CDR3 coding DNA: TGTGCCAGCAGACGGGACTTGAACACTGAAGCTTTCTTT.

The rearrangement links TRBV6-2 or TRBV6-3 to TRBJ2-7; 10 bases align to TRBD2. This CDR3 has 15 amino acids. J gave up 5 bases and V 6 bases, and 10 bases lay outside the gene matches. Germline V CDR1 and CDR2: MNHEY, SVGEGT. The CDR3 region has the DNA TGTGCCAGCAGCTCTCCTAGCGGGAGAATCAACGAGCAGTACTTC. It yields the protein CASSSPSGRINEQYF.

V and J are TRBV12-3 or TRBV12-4 and TRBJ1-1; D gene ambiguous. This CDR3 has 14 amino acids. V was clipped by 2 bases and J by 1 base, with 8 bases between them. The CDR3: CASSLPPRNTEAFF. The CDR3 DNA reads TGTGCCAGCAGTTTACCGCCCAGGAACACTGAAGCTTTCTTT.

This sequence joins TRBV11-2 and TRBJ2-1, with TRBD2 matching 11 bases. This CDR3 has 16 amino acids. The germline CDR1 and CDR2 sequences are SGHAT and FQNNGV. V lost 8 bases, J lost 4 bases, and 10 bases stayed unmatched. The CDR3 nucleotides are TGTGCCAGCGCGATTATTGGGACTAGCGGTTACAATGAGCAGTTCTTC. This encodes CASAIIGTSGYNEQFF.

Only a few counts were recorded for this clonotype. The rearrangement links TRBV10-3 to TRBJ1-1; 9 nucleotides align to TRBD1. J gave up 1 base and V 5 bases, and 2 bases lay outside the gene matches. The CDR3 extends over 14 amino acids. The germline V gene encodes CDR1 ENHRY and CDR2 SYGVKD. The CDR3 sequence: CAISLQGANTEAFF. CDR3 DNA sequence: TGTGCCATCAGTTTACAGGGGGCGAACACTGAAGCTTTCTTT.

Only a few counts were recorded for this clonotype. V usage is TRBV28 and J usage is TRBJ2-1; TRBD1 agrees at 11 bases. Germline CDR1 is MDHEN and CDR2 is SYDVKM. This CDR3 spans 14 amino acids. V shed 6 bases, J shed 7 bases, and the junction held 5 bases outside the gene matches. The CDR3 sequence is CASSRTGGFNEQFF. The CDR3 DNA sequence: TGTGCCAGCAGCCGGACAGGGGGCTTTAATGAGCAGTTCTTC.

Notes on this clonotype: A read error may account for a junction end that differs from germline. The rearrangement joins TRBV6-6 to TRBJ1-1; D perhaps matches TRBD1 (5 bases). Germline V gives CDR1 MNHNY, CDR2 SVGAGI (reference sequence). The CDR3 loop spans 15 amino acids. CDR3 loop: CASSPRRTRDTEAFF. DNA of the CDR3: TGTGCCAGCAGTCCCCGTAGGACACGAGACACTGAAGCTTTTTTT.

The rearrangement links TRBV4-1 to TRBJ2-3; 14 nucleotides line up with TRBD2. This CDR3 comprises 20 residues. V was clipped by 1 base and J by 3 bases; unmatched bases: 12. Germline values: CDR1 MGHRA, CDR2 YSYEKL. CDR3 nucleotide sequence: TGCGCCAGCAGCCAAGGTCCCACCGGGACTAGCGGGAGTAAGACAGATACGCAGTATTTT. This gives the protein CASSQGPTGTSGSKTDTQYF.